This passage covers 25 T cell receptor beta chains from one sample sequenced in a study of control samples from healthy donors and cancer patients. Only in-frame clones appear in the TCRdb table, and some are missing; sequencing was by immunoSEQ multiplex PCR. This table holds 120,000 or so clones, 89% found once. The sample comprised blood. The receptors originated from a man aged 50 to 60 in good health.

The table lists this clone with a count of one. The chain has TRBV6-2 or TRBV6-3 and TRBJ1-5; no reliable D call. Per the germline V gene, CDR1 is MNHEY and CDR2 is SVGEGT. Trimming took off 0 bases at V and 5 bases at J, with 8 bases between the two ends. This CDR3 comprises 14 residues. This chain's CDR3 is CASSYSGGYQPQHF. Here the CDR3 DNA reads TGTGCCAGCAGTTACTCGGGAGGCTATCAGCCCCAGCATTTT.

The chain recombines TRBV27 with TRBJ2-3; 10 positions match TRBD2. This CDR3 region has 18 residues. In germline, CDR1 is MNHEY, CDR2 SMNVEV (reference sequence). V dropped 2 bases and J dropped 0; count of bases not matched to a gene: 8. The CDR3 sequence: CASSLRSGGVPSTDTQYF. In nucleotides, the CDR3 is TGTGCCAGCAGTTTAAGAAGCGGGGGGGTTCCTAGCACAGATACGCAGTATTTT.

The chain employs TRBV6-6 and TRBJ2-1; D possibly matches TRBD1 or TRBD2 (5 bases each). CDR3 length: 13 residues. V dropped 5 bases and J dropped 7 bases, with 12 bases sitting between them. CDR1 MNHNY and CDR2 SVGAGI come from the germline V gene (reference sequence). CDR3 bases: TGTGCCAGCAGTGCCCCCGGGACGAATGAGCAGTTCTTC. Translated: CASSAPGTNEQFF.

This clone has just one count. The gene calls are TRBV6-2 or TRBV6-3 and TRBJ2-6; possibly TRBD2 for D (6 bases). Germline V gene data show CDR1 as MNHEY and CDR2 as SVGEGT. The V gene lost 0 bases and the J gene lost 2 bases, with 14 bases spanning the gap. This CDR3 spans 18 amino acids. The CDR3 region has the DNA TGTGCCAGCAGTTACTCGCGGAGGGAAAAGGCTGGGGCCAACGTCCTGACTTTC. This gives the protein CASSYSRREKAGANVLTF.

The CDR3 bases are TGTGCCAGCAGTTTAGAACAGGACTCCTACGAGCAGTACTTC. The encoded protein is CASSLEQDSYEQYF. This chain uses TRBV27 with TRBJ2-7; the D gene is possibly TRBD1 (5 bases). Germline V lookup: CDR1 MNHEY, CDR2 SMNVEV (reference sequence). Trimming took 2 bases from V and 0 from J, leaving 8 bases between them. This CDR3 has 14 amino acids.

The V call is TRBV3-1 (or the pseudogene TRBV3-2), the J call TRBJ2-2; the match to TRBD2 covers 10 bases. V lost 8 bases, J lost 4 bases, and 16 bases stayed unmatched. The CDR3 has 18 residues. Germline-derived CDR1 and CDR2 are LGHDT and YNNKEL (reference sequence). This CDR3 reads CASSRSGGALPRTGELFF. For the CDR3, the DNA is TGTGCCAGCTCGAGGAGCGGGGGGGCCCTCCCCCGCACCGGGGAGCTGTTTTTT.

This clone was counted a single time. CDR3 bases: TGTGCCAGCAGCTTAGCGGGGGGTGGACCCCTCCACTTT. It codes for CASSLAGGGPLHF. This chain uses TRBV7-9 with TRBJ1-6, with D tentatively TRBD1 (5 bases). The V gene's germline CDR1 is SEHNR and CDR2 FQNEAQ (reference sequence). CDR3 length: 13 amino acids. V was trimmed by 0 bases and J by 12 bases, leaving 9 bases between them. Full variable domain (outside the CDR3, taken from reference TRBV7-9 and TRBJ1-6): DTGVSQNPRHKITKRGQNVTFRCDPISEHNRLYWYRQTLGQGPEFLTYFQNEAQLEKSRLLSDRFSAERPKGSFSTLEIQRTEQGDSAMYLCASSLAGGGPLHFGNGTRLTVT.

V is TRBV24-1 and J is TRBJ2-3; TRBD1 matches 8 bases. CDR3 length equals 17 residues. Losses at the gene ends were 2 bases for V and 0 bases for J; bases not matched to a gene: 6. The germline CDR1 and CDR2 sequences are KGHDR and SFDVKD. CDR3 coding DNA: TGTGCCACCAGTGATTCGACAGGGGCCCTTAGCACAGATACGCAGTATTTT. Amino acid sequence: CATSDSTGALSTDTQYF.

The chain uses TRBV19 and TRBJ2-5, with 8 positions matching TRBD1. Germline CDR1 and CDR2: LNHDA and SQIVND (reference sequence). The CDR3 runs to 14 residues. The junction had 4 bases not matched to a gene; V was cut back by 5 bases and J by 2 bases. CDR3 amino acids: CASSLRTGQETQYF. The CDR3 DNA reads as TGTGCCAGTAGTCTCCGGACAGGGCAAGAGACCCAGTACTTC.

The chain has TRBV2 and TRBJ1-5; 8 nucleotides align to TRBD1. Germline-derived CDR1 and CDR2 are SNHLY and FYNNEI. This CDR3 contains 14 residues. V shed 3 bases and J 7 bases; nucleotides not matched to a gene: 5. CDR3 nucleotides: TGTGCCAGCAGTGACAGGGGGCGAAGGCAGCCCCAGCATTTT. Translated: CASSDRGRRQPQHF.

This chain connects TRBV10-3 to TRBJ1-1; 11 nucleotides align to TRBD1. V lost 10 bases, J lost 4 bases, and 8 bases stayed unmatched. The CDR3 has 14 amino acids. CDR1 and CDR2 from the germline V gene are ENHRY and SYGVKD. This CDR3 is CATWTGGAGTEAFF. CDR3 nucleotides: TGTGCCACCTGGACAGGGGGCGCCGGCACTGAAGCTTTCTTT.

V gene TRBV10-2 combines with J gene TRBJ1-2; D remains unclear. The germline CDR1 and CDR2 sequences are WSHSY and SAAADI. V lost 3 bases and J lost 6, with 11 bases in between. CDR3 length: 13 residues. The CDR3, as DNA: TGCGCCAGCAGTGATTGGCAGAGCCATGGCTACACCTTC. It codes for CASSDWQSHGYTF.

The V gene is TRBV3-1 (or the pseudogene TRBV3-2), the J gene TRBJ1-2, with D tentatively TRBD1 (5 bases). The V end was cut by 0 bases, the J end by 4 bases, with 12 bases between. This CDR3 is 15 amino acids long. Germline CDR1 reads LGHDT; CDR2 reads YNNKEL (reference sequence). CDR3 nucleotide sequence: TGTGCCAGCAGCCAAGATCGTCAGGGCCTCTATGGCTACACCTTC. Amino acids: CASSQDRQGLYGYTF.

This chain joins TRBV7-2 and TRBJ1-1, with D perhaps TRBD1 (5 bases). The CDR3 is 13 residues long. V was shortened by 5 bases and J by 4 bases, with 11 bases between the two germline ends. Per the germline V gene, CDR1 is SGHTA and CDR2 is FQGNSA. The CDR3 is CASSPGPSTEAFF. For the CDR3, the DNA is TGTGCCAGCAGCCCGGGGCCTAGCACTGAAGCTTTCTTT.

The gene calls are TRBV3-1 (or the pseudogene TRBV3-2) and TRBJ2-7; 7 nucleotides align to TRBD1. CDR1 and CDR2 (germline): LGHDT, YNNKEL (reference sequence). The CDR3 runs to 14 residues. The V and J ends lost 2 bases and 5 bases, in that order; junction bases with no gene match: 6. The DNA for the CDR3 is TGTGCCAGCAGCCAACGTAGAACAGGGGACGAGCAGTACTTC. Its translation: CASSQRRTGDEQYF.

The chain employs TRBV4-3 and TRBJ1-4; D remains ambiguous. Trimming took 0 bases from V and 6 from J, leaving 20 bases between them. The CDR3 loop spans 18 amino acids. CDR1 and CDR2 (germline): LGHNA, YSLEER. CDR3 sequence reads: CASSQDHSASYFYEKLFF. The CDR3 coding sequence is TGCGCCAGCAGCCAAGACCACTCAGCAAGTTACTTTTATGAAAAACTGTTTTTT.

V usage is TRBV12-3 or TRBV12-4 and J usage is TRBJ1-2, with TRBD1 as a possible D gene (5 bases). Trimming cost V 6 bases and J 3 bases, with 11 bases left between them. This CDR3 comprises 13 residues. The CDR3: CASSRTGYYGYTF. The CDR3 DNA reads TGTGCCAGCAGCCGAACAGGATACTATGGCTACACCTTC.

The CDR3 DNA reads as TGTGCCAGCAGTTTGCCAGGCGGATCTCCCACCTTC. Residues: CASSLPGGSPTF. This chain joins TRBV27 and TRBJ1-2; D is uncertain. The germline CDR1 and CDR2 sequences are MNHEY and SMNVEV (reference sequence). This CDR3 region has 12 residues. Trimming pared 3 bases from V and 13 bases from J, leaving 15 bases between.

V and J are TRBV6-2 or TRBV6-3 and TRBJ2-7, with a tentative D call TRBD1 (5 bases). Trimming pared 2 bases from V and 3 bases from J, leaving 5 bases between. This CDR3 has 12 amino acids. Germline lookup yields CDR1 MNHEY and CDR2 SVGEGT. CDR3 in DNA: TGTGCCAGCAGTTACACAGGCTACGAGCAGTACTTC. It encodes CASSYTGYEQYF.

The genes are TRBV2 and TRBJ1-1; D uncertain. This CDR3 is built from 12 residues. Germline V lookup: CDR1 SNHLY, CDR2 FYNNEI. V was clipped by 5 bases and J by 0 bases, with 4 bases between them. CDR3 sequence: CASSPLNTEAFF. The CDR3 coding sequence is TGTGCCAGCAGTCCATTGAACACTGAAGCTTTCTTT. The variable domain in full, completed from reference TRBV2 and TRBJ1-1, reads EPEVTQTPSHQVTQMGQEVILRCVPISNHLYFYWYRQILGQKVEFLVSFYNNEISEKSEIFDDQFSVERPDGSNFTLKIRSTKLEDSAMYFCASSPLNTEAFFGQGTRLTVV.

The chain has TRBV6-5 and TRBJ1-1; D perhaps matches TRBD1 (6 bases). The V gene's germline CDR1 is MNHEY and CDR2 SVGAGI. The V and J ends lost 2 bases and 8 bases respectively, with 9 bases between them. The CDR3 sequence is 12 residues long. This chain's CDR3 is CASSYGGREAFF. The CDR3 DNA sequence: TGTGCCAGCAGTTACGGGGGGCGAGAAGCTTTCTTT.

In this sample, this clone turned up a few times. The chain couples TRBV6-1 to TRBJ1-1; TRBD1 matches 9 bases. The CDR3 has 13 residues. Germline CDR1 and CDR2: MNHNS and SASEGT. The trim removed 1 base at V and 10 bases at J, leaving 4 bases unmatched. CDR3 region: CASSEGTGVRAFF. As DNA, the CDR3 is TGTGCCAGCAGTGAAGGGACAGGGGTTCGAGCTTTCTTT.

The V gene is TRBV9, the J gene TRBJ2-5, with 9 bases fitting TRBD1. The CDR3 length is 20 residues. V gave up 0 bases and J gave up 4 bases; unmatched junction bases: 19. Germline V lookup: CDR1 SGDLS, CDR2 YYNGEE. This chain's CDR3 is CASSVDNAGPGQGFGETQYF. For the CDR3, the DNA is TGTGCCAGCAGCGTAGATAATGCGGGACCGGGACAGGGATTCGGAGAGACCCAGTACTTC.

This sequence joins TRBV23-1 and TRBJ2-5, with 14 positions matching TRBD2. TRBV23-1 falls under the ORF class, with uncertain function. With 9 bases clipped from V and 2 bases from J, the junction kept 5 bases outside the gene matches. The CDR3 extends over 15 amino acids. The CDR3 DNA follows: TGCGCCAGGGGGACTAGCGGGGGCCCACAAGAGACCCAGTACTTC. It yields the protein CARGTSGGPQETQYF.

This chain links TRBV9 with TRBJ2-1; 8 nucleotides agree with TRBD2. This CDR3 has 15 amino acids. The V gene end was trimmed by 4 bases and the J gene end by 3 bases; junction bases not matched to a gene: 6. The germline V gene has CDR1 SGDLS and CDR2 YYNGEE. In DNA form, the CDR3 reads TGTGCCAGCAGCCCGTGGACTAGCAACTACAATGAGCAGTTCTTC. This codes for CASSPWTSNYNEQFF.